This TCR beta chain was observed in a study of blood T cell repertoires in COVID-19. Under the authors' procedure: Researchers report that nucleated cell counts were estimated from reference gene primer amplification. Some clones are missing from TCRdb's copy, which holds only in-frame ones; the method was immunoSEQ multiplex PCR. That table furnishes V, J and clone size, whereas the DNA furnished D and trimming. The data hold 350,000 to 450,000 clones, with around 84% observed a single time. Between the trimmed V and J ends, which lost 3 bases and 1 base, there was a span of 6 bases. CDR3 length: 13 residues. Germline V gene data show CDR1 as WNHNN and CDR2 as SYGVQD (reference sequence).

Sequencing used peripheral blood. The sequence was obtained from a young woman with acute or convalescent COVID-19. The V call is TRBV10-1, the J call TRBJ1-1; D not resolved. CDR3: CASSEVRNTEAFF. The CDR3 coding sequence is TGCGCCAGCAGTGAAGTGAGGAACACTGAAGCTTTCTTT.